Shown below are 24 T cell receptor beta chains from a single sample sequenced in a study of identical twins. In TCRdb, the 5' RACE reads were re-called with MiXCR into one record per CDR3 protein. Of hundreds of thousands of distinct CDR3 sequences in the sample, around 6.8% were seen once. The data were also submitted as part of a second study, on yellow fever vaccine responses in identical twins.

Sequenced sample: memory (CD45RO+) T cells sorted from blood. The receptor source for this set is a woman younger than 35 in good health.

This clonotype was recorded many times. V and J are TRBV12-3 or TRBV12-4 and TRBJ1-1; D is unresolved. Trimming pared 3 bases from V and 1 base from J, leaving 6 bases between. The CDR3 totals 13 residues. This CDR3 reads CASSFRGNTEAFF. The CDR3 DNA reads TGTGCCAGCAGTTTTCGGGGGAACACTGAAGCTTTCTTT.

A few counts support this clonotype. The CDR3 DNA reads as TGCAGCGCCCGGGGACAGCTGAACACTGAAGCTTTCTTT. It translates to CSARGQLNTEAFF. The V and J genes are TRBV29-1 and TRBJ1-1; 7 nucleotides line up with TRBD1. This CDR3 is 13 amino acids long. J was trimmed by 0 bases and V by 7 bases; bases with no gene match: 5. Germline CDR1 is SQVTM and CDR2 is ANQGSEA.

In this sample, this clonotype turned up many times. This CDR3 is CASSLVFRSTGELFF. The CDR3 DNA reads TGTGCCAGCAGCTTAGTCTTCAGGAGTACCGGGGAGCTGTTTTTT. The chain uses TRBV7-2 and TRBJ2-2; D ambiguous. The CDR3 contains 15 residues. V was shortened by 1 base and J by 5 bases, with 11 bases between the two germline ends. In germline, CDR1 is SGHTA, CDR2 FQGNSA.

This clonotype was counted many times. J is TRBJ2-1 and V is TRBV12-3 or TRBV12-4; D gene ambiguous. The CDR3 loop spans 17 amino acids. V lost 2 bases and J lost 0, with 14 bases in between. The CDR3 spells CASSLYWAHSSYNEQFF. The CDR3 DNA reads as TGTGCCAGCAGTTTATATTGGGCCCATAGCTCCTACAATGAGCAGTTCTTC.

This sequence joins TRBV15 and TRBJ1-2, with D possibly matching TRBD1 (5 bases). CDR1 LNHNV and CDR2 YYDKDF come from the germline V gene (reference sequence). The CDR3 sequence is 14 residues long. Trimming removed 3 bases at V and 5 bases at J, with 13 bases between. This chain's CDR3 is CATSREGTVYGYTF. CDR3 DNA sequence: TGTGCCACCAGCAGGGAAGGGACGGTTTATGGCTACACCTTC.

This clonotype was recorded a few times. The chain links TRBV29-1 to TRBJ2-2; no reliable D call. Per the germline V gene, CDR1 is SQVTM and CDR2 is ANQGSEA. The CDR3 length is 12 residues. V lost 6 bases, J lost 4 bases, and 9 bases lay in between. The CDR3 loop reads CSVCRSTGELFF. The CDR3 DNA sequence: TGCAGCGTATGTAGGAGCACCGGGGAGCTGTTTTTT.

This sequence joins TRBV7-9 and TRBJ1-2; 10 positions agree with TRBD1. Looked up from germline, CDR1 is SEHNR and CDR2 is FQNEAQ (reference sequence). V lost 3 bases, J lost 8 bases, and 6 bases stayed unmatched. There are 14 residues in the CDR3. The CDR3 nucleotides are TGTGCCAGCAGCTTGAGACAGGGGGCTGAGGGCTACACCTTC. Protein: CASSLRQGAEGYTF.

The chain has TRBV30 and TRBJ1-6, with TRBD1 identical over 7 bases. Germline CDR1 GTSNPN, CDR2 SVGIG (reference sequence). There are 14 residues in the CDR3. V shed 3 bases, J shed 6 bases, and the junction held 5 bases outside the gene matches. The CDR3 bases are TGTGCCTGGAGGGACAGGTTGCCTAATTCACCCCTCCACTTT. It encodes CAWRDRLPNSPLHF.

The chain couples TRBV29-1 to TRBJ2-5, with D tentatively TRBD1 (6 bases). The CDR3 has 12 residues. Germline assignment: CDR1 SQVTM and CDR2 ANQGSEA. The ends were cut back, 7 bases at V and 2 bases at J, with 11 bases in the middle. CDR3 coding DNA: TGCAGCGCTTGGACAGCTCAAGAGACCCAGTACTTC. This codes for CSAWTAQETQYF. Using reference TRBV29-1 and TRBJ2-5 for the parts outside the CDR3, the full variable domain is SAVISQKPSRDICQRGTSLTIQCQVDSQVTMMFWYRQQPGQSLTLIATANQGSEATYESGFVIDKFPISRPNLTFSTLTVSNMSPEDSSIYLCSAWTAQETQYFGPGTRLLVL.

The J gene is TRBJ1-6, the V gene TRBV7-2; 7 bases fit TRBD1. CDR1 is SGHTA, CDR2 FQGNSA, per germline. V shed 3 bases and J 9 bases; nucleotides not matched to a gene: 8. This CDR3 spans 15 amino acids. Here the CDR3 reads CASSFLTGDLSPLHF. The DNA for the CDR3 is TGTGCCAGCAGCTTCCTTACAGGGGATCTTTCACCCCTCCACTTT.

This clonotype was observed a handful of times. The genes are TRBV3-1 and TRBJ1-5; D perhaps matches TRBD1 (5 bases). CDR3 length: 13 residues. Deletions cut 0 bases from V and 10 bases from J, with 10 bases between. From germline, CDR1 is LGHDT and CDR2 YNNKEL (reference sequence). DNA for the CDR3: TGTGCCAGCAGCCAAGACCAGGGCCTCCCCCAGCATTTT. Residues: CASSQDQGLPQHF.

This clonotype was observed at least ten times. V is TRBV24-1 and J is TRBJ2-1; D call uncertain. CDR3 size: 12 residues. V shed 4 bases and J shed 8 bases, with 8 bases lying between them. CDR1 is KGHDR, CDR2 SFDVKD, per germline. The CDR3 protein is CATSDPLHEQFF. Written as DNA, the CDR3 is TGTGCCACCAGTGACCCCTTACATGAGCAGTTCTTC.

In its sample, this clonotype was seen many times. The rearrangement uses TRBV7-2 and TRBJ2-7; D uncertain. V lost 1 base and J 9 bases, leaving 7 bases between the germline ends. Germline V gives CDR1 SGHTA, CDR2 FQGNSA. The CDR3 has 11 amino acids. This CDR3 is CASSLDSRQYF. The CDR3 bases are TGTGCCAGCAGCTTAGACTCTCGGCAGTACTTC.

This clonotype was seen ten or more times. The CDR3 bases are TGTGCCAGCAGTTTCGGGACTAGCGGTTTTCCCTACGAGCAGTACTTC. Its translation: CASSFGTSGFPYEQYF. This chain links TRBV28 with TRBJ2-7; 11 nucleotides align to TRBD2. This CDR3 contains 16 residues. Looked up from germline, CDR1 is MDHEN and CDR2 is SYDVKM. After removal of 3 bases from V and 2 bases from J, the junction contained 6 bases not matched to a gene.

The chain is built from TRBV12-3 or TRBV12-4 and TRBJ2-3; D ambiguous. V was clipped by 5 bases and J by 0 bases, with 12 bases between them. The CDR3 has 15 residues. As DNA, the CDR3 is TGTGCCAGCAGTGGCAGCTCTTTTAGCACAGATACGCAGTATTTT. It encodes CASSGSSFSTDTQYF.

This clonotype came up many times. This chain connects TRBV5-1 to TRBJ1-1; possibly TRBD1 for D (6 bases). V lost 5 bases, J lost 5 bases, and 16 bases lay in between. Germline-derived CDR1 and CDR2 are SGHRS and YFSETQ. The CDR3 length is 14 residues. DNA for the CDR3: TGCGCCAGCAGTTGGGACCAAGGGGGAACTGAAGCTTTCTTT. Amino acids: CASSWDQGGTEAFF.

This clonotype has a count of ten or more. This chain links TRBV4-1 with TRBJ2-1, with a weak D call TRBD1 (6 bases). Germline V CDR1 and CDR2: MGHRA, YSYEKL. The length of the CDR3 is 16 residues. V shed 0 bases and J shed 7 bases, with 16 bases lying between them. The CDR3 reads CASSQDRGTPSNEQFF. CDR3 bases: TGCGCCAGCAGCCAAGATAGGGGGACCCCGTCAAATGAGCAGTTCTTC.

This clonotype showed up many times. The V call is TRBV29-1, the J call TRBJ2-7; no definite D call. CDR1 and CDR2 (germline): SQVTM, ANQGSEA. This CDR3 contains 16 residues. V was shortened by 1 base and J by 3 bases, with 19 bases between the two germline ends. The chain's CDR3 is CSVEAGSQDPFYEQYF. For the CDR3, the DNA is TGCAGCGTTGAAGCAGGTAGTCAGGACCCATTCTACGAGCAGTACTTC.

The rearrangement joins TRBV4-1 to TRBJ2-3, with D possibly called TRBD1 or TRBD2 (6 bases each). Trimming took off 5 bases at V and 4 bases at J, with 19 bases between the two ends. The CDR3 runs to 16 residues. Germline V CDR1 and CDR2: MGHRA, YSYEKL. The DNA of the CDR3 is TGCGCCAGCAGCACGATAGGGGGGCCTGGCGCAGATACGCAGTATTTT. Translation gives CASSTIGGPGADTQYF.

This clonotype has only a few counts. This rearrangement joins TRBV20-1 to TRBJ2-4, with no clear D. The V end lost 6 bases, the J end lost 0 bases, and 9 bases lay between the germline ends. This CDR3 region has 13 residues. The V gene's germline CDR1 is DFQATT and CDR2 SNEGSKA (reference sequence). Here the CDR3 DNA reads TGCAGTGCCGAGCCCGTAGCCAAAAACATTCAGTACTTC. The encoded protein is CSAEPVAKNIQYF.

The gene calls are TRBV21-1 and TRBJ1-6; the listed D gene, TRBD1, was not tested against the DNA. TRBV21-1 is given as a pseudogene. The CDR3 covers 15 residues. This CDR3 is CASKGHREGTSPLHF. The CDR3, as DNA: TGTGCCAGCAAGGGGCACAGAGAGGGAACCTCACCCCTCCACTTT.

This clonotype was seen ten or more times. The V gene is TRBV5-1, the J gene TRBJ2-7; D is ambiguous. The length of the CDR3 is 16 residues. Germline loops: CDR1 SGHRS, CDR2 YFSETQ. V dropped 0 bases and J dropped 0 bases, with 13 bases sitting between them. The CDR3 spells CASSLVSSISSYEQYF. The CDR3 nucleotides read TGCGCCAGCAGCTTGGTGTCCAGCATAAGCTCCTACGAGCAGTACTTC.

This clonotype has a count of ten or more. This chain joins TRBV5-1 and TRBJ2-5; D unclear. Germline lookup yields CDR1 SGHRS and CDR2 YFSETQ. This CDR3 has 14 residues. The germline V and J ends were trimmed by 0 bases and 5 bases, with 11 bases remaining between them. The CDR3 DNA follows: TGCGCCAGCAGCTTGGGTCTTGGGCGGGAGACCCAGTACTTC. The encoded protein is CASSLGLGRETQYF.

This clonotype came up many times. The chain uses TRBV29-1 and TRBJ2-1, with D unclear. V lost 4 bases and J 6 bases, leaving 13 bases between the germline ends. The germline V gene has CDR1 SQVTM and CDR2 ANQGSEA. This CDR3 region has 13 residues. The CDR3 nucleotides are TGCAGCGTTGGGAACGCTTACATCAATGAGCAGTTCTTC. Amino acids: CSVGNAYINEQFF.